Presented here are 17 T cell receptor beta chains from one specimen sequenced in a study of beta chain features in type 1 diabetes. The authors reverse transcribed all of the isolated RNA, so sequencing captured expressed TCRB transcripts. Only in-frame clones appear in the TCRdb table, and some are missing; sequencing was by immunoSEQ multiplex PCR. The top ten hold 0.68% of the sample, which has about 130,000 clones, nearly 9.5% seen once. Sequencing used central memory CD4+ T cells from blood. These receptor sequences come from a man younger than 35 in good health.

V is TRBV5-1 and J is TRBJ2-7; 8 bases match TRBD1. The CDR3 runs to 15 residues. The germline V gene encodes CDR1 SGHRS and CDR2 YFSETQ. V was pared by 1 base and J by 4 bases, with 7 bases of the junction left unmatched. CDR3 nucleotides: TGCGCCAGCAGCTTGAGTTCCCGACAGGGGTACGAGCAGTACTTC. This gives the protein CASSLSSRQGYEQYF.

This clone has a handful of counts. At the DNA level, this CDR3 is encoded by other sequences in the same sample as well. The chain recombines TRBV27 with TRBJ1-2; 8 positions agree with TRBD1. The germline CDR1 and CDR2 sequences are MNHEY and SMNVEV (reference sequence). This CDR3 spans 13 amino acids. V trimming: 4 bases; J trimming: 2 bases; junction bases outside the gene matches: 0. CDR3 DNA: TGTGCCAGCAGTTGGACAGGGAACTATGGCTACACCTTC. Its protein is CASSWTGNYGYTF.

The rearrangement uses TRBV5-4 and TRBJ2-7, with D hard to call. Between the trimmed V and J ends, which lost 3 bases and 4 bases, there was a span of 5 bases. The CDR3 loop spans 11 amino acids. Looked up from germline, CDR1 is SGHNT and CDR2 is YYREEE (reference sequence). CDR3 in amino acids: CASSSEYEQYF. CDR3 nucleotide sequence: TGTGCCAGCAGCTCCGAGTACGAGCAGTACTTC.

Many counts were recorded for this clone. The chain recombines TRBV7-8 with TRBJ2-7; D is unresolved. Germline values: CDR1 SGHVS, CDR2 FQNEAQ. Trimming removed 1 base at V and 7 bases at J, with 5 bases between. The CDR3 totals 11 residues. The CDR3 bases are TGTGCCAGCAGCTTAGTCCGGGAGCAGTACTTC. Amino acid sequence: CASSLVREQYF.

The rearrangement joins TRBV7-2 to TRBJ2-1; the D gene is possibly TRBD2 (7 bases). CDR3 length: 14 amino acids. The V gene lost 0 bases and the J gene lost 8 bases, with 11 bases spanning the gap. Germline V gene data show CDR1 as SGHTA and CDR2 as FQGNSA. The CDR3 sequence is CASSLAGGLDEQFF. The DNA for the CDR3 is TGTGCCAGCAGCTTAGCGGGGGGGCTGGATGAGCAGTTCTTC.

There are a few counts of this clone. Written as DNA, the CDR3 is TGCGCCAGCAGCCCATGGGGGGCCGGGACAGGGGGAACTGAAGCTTTCTTT. Its translation: CASSPWGAGTGGTEAFF. The rearrangement uses TRBV5-1 and TRBJ1-1; 11 bases are a match to TRBD1. The V gene end was trimmed by 4 bases and the J gene end by 5 bases; junction bases not matched to a gene: 13. CDR3 length: 17 residues. Germline assignment: CDR1 SGHRS and CDR2 YFSETQ.

This clone was seen repeatedly, ten times or more. The chain combines TRBV30 with TRBJ2-3, with TRBD2 matching 7 bases. The trim removed 0 bases at V and 6 bases at J, leaving 9 bases unmatched. Germline V lookup: CDR1 GTSNPN, CDR2 SVGIG (reference sequence). This CDR3 contains 15 residues. The CDR3 DNA is TGTGCCTGGAGTGTAGATGGCGGGGGTACGGATACGCAGTATTTT. Translating it yields CAWSVDGGGTDTQYF. Based on the CDR3 plus reference TRBV30 and TRBJ2-3, the full variable domain is SQTIHQWPATLVQPVGSPLSLECTVEGTSNPNLYWYRQAAGRGLQLLFYSVGIGQISSEVPQNLSASRPQDRQFILSSKKLLLSDSGFYLCAWSVDGGGTDTQYFGPGTRLTVL.

The chain is built from TRBV4-3 and TRBJ2-5, with D possibly being TRBD2 (6 bases). The CDR3 extends over 15 amino acids. V was shortened by 0 bases and J by 7 bases, with 15 bases between the two germline ends. The germline V gene has CDR1 LGHNA and CDR2 YSLEER. CDR3 residues: CASSQEGRKGRTQYF. The CDR3 DNA sequence: TGCGCCAGCAGCCAAGAGGGGAGGAAGGGTAGGACCCAGTACTTC.

V is TRBV4-3 and J is TRBJ2-7; TRBD1 might be the D (7 bases). Germline V gene sequence: CDR1 LGHNA, CDR2 YSLEER. The CDR3 is 16 amino acids. The V end lost 0 bases, the J end lost 1 base, and 13 bases lay between the germline ends. The CDR3 loop is CASSQEWRGPSYEQYF. The CDR3 DNA sequence: TGCGCCAGCAGCCAAGAATGGAGGGGGCCTTCCTACGAGCAGTACTTC.

Only a few counts were recorded for this clone. CDR3 sequence (DNA): TGTGCCAGCAGTACCAGTTCCTGGGAGACCCAGTACTTC. It is translated as CASSTSSWETQYF. The chain couples TRBV4-2 to TRBJ2-5; D ambiguous. The germline V and J ends were trimmed by 6 bases and 5 bases, with 13 bases remaining between them. The CDR3 is 13 residues long. Per germline, CDR1 LGHNA and CDR2 YNFKEQ.

This clone has more than one count but fewer than ten. The genes are TRBV19 and TRBJ1-1; maybe TRBD1 (5 bases). The germline gives CDR1 LNHDA, CDR2 SQIVND (reference sequence). The germline V and J ends were trimmed by 7 bases and 7 bases, with 25 bases remaining between them. This CDR3 spans 16 amino acids. CDR3 in amino acids: CASTLRGGAAWDEAFF. The CDR3 DNA is TGTGCCAGTACCCTACGTGGAGGGGCAGCCTGGGATGAAGCTTTCTTT. Combining the CDR3 with reference TRBV19 and TRBJ1-1 gives the whole variable domain DGGITQSPKYLFRKEGQNVTLSCEQNLNHDAMYWYRQDPGQGLRLIYYSQIVNDFQKGDIAEGYSVSREKKESFPLTVTSAQKNPTAFYLCASTLRGGAAWDEAFFGQGTRLTVV.

This sequence joins TRBV18 and TRBJ2-2; TRBD1 aligns across 7 bases. Germline CDR1 KGHSH, CDR2 LQKENI. The CDR3 runs to 17 residues. V lost 4 bases, J lost 0 bases, and 8 bases stayed unmatched. The CDR3 DNA reads as TGTGCCAGCTCACACCGGGGCCAGGGGGCGAACACCGGGGAGCTGTTTTTT. Protein product: CASSHRGQGANTGELFF.

This clone was recorded a few times. The chain recombines TRBV7-9 with TRBJ2-5; TRBD1 matches 7 bases. The CDR3 has 15 residues. V was clipped by 5 bases and J by 4 bases; unmatched bases: 10. The germline gives CDR1 SEHNR, CDR2 FQNEAQ (reference sequence). In nucleotides, the CDR3 is TGTGCCAGCAGCGATCCCGGGACAGTTGTAGAGACCCAGTACTTC. Residues: CASSDPGTVVETQYF.

The chain joins TRBV5-4 to TRBJ2-7; 7 nucleotides match TRBD2. Germline V gene lookup returns CDR1 SGHNT and CDR2 YYREEE (reference sequence). The V gene end was trimmed by 5 bases and the J gene end by 2 bases; junction bases not matched to a gene: 7. CDR3 size: 14 residues. CDR3 amino acids: CASSSGLGAYEQYF. DNA of the CDR3: TGTGCCAGCAGTTCCGGACTAGGGGCCTACGAGCAGTACTTC.

This clone was detected only a few times. The chain couples TRBV11-2 to TRBJ1-1; the D gene is possibly TRBD1 (5 bases). The V and J ends lost 5 bases and 3 bases respectively, with 10 bases between them. CDR1 is SGHAT and CDR2 is FQNNGV in the germline V gene. The CDR3 is 13 residues long. The CDR3, as DNA: TGTGCCAGCAGCACTGACAGAGACACTGAAGCTTTCTTT. Protein sequence: CASSTDRDTEAFF.

The V call is TRBV4-2, the J call TRBJ1-6; perhaps TRBD1 as D (5 bases). Germline V gives CDR1 LGHNA, CDR2 YNFKEQ. V lost 0 bases and J lost 13, with 16 bases in between. The CDR3 extends over 15 amino acids. In DNA, the CDR3 is TGTGCCAGCAGCCAAGATTTGGCAGGAGGGGACCCCCTCCACTTT. This encodes CASSQDLAGGDPLHF.

The chain uses TRBV4-3 and TRBJ2-3; D may be TRBD1 (6 bases). The ends were cut back, 1 base at V and 0 bases at J, with 11 bases in the middle. Per germline, CDR1 LGHNA and CDR2 YSLEER. The CDR3 totals 16 residues. CDR3 region: CASSQGTVSSTDTQYF. The CDR3 DNA reads as TGCGCCAGCAGCCAAGGGACAGTATCTAGCACAGATACGCAGTATTTT.